This T cell receptor beta chain came from a study of memory CD4+ T cells and cytomegalovirus serostatus. TCRdb keeps only in-frame clones here, not all; method: immunoSEQ multiplex PCR. The table lists some 46,000 clones, more than 60% of them singletons, with approximately 0.61% in the top ten. V shed 1 base, J shed 2 bases, and the junction held 2 bases outside the gene matches. CDR3 length equals 14 residues. Germline V gene data show CDR1 as SGHRS and CDR2 as YFSETQ. Single viable CD3+CD4+CD8-CD45RO+ cells were sorted as the memory CD4+ T cells. CMV serostatus came from serum IgG against pp150, pp28, p38, p52. Positive selection with CD4 microbeads enriched total CD4+ T cells.

The chain carries TRBV5-1 and TRBJ1-1; 7 bases map to TRBD1. Sequenced sample: memory CD4+ T cells from blood. This TCR was sampled from an adult in good health and CMV-seronegative. The DNA for the CDR3 is TGCGCCAGCAGCTTGCAGGGGGGAAACACTGAAGCTTTCTTT. Its translation is CASSLQGGNTEAFF.